One sample yielded the 12 T cell receptor beta chains listed below, sequenced in a study of early stage breast cancer tumors. The assay was immunoSEQ multiplex PCR, and TCRdb's table has in-frame clones only and misses some. In the table there are 69,000 or so clones, about 85% of which are singletons. The specimen sequenced was blood. The receptors were gathered from a person aged 35-55 years with breast cancer.

V and J are TRBV5-4 and TRBJ2-4, with a possible D match to TRBD1 (6 bases). The CDR3 contains 14 residues. CDR1 SGHNT and CDR2 YYREEE come from the germline V gene (reference sequence). V was clipped by 5 bases and J by 5 bases, with 14 bases between them. The CDR3 coding sequence is TGTGCCAGCAGGTTACAGGGTTTTGAAAACATTCAGTACTTC. This gives the protein CASRLQGFENIQYF.

This clone was detected a few times. The V and J genes are TRBV20-1 and TRBJ2-1; perhaps D is TRBD1 or TRBD2 (5 bases each). The CDR3 spans 11 residues. V gave up 5 bases and J gave up 12 bases, with 14 bases separating them. The germline CDR1 and CDR2 sequences are DFQATT and SNEGSKA (reference sequence). The CDR3 DNA is TGCAGTGCTTCCGGGGCTGTCGGGCAGTTCTTC. As protein: CSASGAVGQFF.

V gene TRBV19 combines with J gene TRBJ2-3, with 7 positions matching TRBD2. The CDR3 totals 14 residues. V was clipped by 4 bases and J by 5 bases; unmatched bases: 6. CDR1 LNHDA and CDR2 SQIVND come from the germline V gene (reference sequence). The CDR3 is CASSTAGVRDTQYF. The CDR3 region has the DNA TGTGCCAGTAGTACGGCGGGAGTGAGAGATACGCAGTATTTT.

The J gene is TRBJ2-7, the V gene TRBV18, with D possibly being TRBD1 or TRBD2 (5 bases each). The CDR3 has 14 residues. V lost 5 bases and J 2 bases, leaving 13 bases between the germline ends. The germline V gene has CDR1 KGHSH and CDR2 LQKENI. The CDR3 region is CASSEPGTAYEQYF. As DNA, the CDR3 is TGTGCCAGCTCAGAGCCCGGGACGGCCTACGAGCAGTACTTC.

This chain joins TRBV5-4 and TRBJ2-5; TRBD2 matches 9 bases. This CDR3 spans 16 amino acids. Germline loops: CDR1 SGHNT, CDR2 YYREEE (reference sequence). V shed 3 bases, J shed 2 bases, and the junction held 8 bases outside the gene matches. CDR3 nucleotide sequence: TGTGCCAGCAGCTCACTAGCGGGCAAACTTCAAGAGACCCAGTACTTC. Translated: CASSSLAGKLQETQYF.

Comment on this clone: At one of its ends the junction is not consistent with the germline gene, which may arise from a read error. The chain links TRBV6-5 to TRBJ1-2; 7 nucleotides align to TRBD1. The CDR3 sequence is 13 residues long. CDR1 is MNHEY, CDR2 SVGAGI, per germline. The CDR3 loop reads CASSTALLDRVAF. CDR3 coding DNA: TGTGCCAGCAGTACCGCCCTCTTAGACAGGGTGGCCTTC.

V gene TRBV5-6 combines with J gene TRBJ2-7; the match to TRBD1 covers 7 bases. The CDR3 totals 13 residues. Germline V gene sequence: CDR1 SGHDT, CDR2 YYEEEE. Losses at the gene ends were 5 bases for V and 4 bases for J; bases not matched to a gene: 6. The CDR3: CASSPPGQYEQYF. The CDR3 DNA sequence: TGTGCCAGCAGTCCCCCGGGACAGTACGAGCAGTACTTC.

V is TRBV5-1 and J is TRBJ2-3; D ambiguous. This CDR3 spans 15 amino acids. Per the germline V gene, CDR1 is SGHRS and CDR2 is YFSETQ. V was shortened by 0 bases and J by 2 bases, with 10 bases between the two germline ends. Here the CDR3 DNA reads TGCGCCAGCAGCTTGGAAACAGCCATCACAGATACGCAGTATTTT. Protein product: CASSLETAITDTQYF. Full variable domain (remainder filled in from reference TRBV5-1 and TRBJ2-3): KAGVTQTPRYLIKTRGQQVTLSCSPISGHRSVSWYQQTPGQGLQFLFEYFSETQRNKGNFPGRFSGRQFSNSRSEMNVSTLELGDSALYLCASSLETAITDTQYFGPGTRLTVL.

V usage is TRBV28 and J usage is TRBJ1-1; no clear D. This CDR3 comprises 13 residues. CDR1 MDHEN and CDR2 SYDVKM come from the germline V gene. Between the trimmed V and J ends, which lost 4 bases and 4 bases, there was a span of 10 bases. The CDR3 coding sequence is TGTGCCAGCAGTTCTATTCCCCTCACTGAAGCTTTCTTT. Translating it yields CASSSIPLTEAFF.

The chain carries TRBV11-2 and TRBJ2-2; 7 bases are shared with TRBD1. Per the germline V gene, CDR1 is SGHAT and CDR2 is FQNNGV. V dropped 5 bases and J dropped 1; count of bases not matched to a gene: 1. The length of the CDR3 is 14 residues. The CDR3 nucleotides read TGTGCCAGCAGCAGGGACAGGAACACCGGGGAGCTGTTTTTT. Translating gives CASSRDRNTGELFF.

This chain connects TRBV11-3 to TRBJ1-5; D possibly corresponds to TRBD1 (5 bases). CDR1 and CDR2 from the germline V gene are SGHNT and YENEEA. The CDR3 runs to 18 residues. Deletions cut 5 bases from V and 3 bases from J, with 23 bases between. The CDR3 bases are TGTGCCAGCAGCGCAGGGACTTTAGCCAAAGAGTACAATCAGCCCCAGCATTTT. Translating gives CASSAGTLAKEYNQPQHF.

The V and J genes are TRBV30 and TRBJ1-4, with TRBD1 matching 9 bases. Unmatched junction bases numbered 8, after V lost 2 bases and J lost 7 bases. CDR3 length: 15 amino acids. Germline V gene lookup returns CDR1 GTSNPN and CDR2 SVGIG (reference sequence). The CDR3 here is CAWSRDRVSSEKLFF. CDR3 in DNA: TGTGCCTGGAGTAGGGACAGGGTTTCTTCTGAAAAACTGTTTTTT.